A single sample gave rise to the 11 T cell receptor beta chains below, sequenced in a study of blood T cell repertoires in COVID-19 (dated by TCRdb to 2018 to 2021). The library was made by the immunoSEQ multiplex PCR assay. In TCRdb, the immuneACCESS table is reduced to in-frame sequences with V and J assigned. These tables do not hold every clone; where another copy was compared, an unresolved V gene accounts for under half, and the others remain unexplained. This sample has roughly 130,000 clones in its table, and more than 90% of those were observed once. Jointly, the top ten make up about 4.5% of the sample. Specimen: peripheral blood. These receptors were obtained from a man aged 60 to 69 with COVID-19, enrolled during active disease.

The chain employs TRBV5-6 and TRBJ1-6, with D uncertain. Germline assignment: CDR1 SGHDT and CDR2 YYEEEE. The CDR3 is 13 amino acids. Deletions cut 6 bases from V and 7 bases from J, with 11 bases between. The CDR3 sequence: CASTLLRNSPLHF. The CDR3 DNA reads as TGTGCCAGCACCCTCCTGAGGAATTCACCCCTCCACTTT.

The chain joins TRBV28 to TRBJ1-1; D ambiguous. The CDR3 runs to 14 residues. The germline V gene has CDR1 MDHEN and CDR2 SYDVKM. Trimming took off 7 bases at V and 4 bases at J, with 16 bases between the two ends. CDR3: CASNSWTSSTEAFF. In DNA form, the CDR3 reads TGTGCCAGCAATTCATGGACGTCTAGCACTGAAGCTTTCTTT.

CDR3 sequence: CSGSQSDIQYF. Here the CDR3 DNA reads TGCAGCGGTTCACAGTCGGACATTCAGTACTTC. The chain is built from TRBV29-1 and TRBJ2-4; D is uncertain. The V end lost 7 bases, the J end lost 8 bases, and 12 bases lay between the germline ends. The germline CDR1 and CDR2 sequences are SQVTM and ANQGSEA. The CDR3 is made up of 11 amino acids.

The J gene is TRBJ2-7, the V gene TRBV7-6, with 9 bases lining up with TRBD2. Losses at the gene ends were 2 bases for V and 1 base for J; bases not matched to a gene: 6. Germline assignment: CDR1 SGHVS and CDR2 FNYEAQ. CDR3 length: 16 amino acids. The CDR3 DNA sequence: TGTGCCAGCAGCTTAATAGCGGGAGTCAGATCCTACGAGCAGTACTTC. It codes for CASSLIAGVRSYEQYF.

The chain couples TRBV7-3 to TRBJ2-5; TRBD1 agrees at 11 bases. The CDR3 has 15 residues. Germline CDR1 SGHTA, CDR2 FQGTGA. The trim removed 2 bases at V and 1 base at J, leaving 0 bases unmatched. The CDR3 DNA follows: TGTGCCAGCAGCTTAGGGACAGGGGGCCAAGAGACCCAGTACTTC. Protein sequence: CASSLGTGGQETQYF.

The V call is TRBV27, the J call TRBJ2-2, with 12 bases identical to TRBD2. This CDR3 comprises 17 residues. Germline lookup yields CDR1 MNHEY and CDR2 SMNVEV (reference sequence). J lost 7 bases, V lost 2 bases, and 8 bases had no gene match. The DNA for the CDR3 is TGTGCCAGCAGTTTACGACTAGCGGGAGTGGACGGCGGGGAGCTGTTTTTT. Amino acids: CASSLRLAGVDGGELFF.

The chain carries TRBV19 and TRBJ2-5; 8 bases map to TRBD1. Trimming took 10 bases from V and 1 from J; bases not matched to a gene: 5. Germline V gene data show CDR1 as LNHDA and CDR2 as SQIVND (reference sequence). The CDR3 sequence is 13 residues long. The CDR3 DNA follows: TGTGCCATCGGACAGGGCGGCCAAGAGACCCAGTACTTC. This codes for CAIGQGGQETQYF.

The chain uses TRBV28 and TRBJ2-1, with D maybe TRBD2 (6 bases). CDR3 length: 16 residues. V was shortened by 5 bases and J by 1 base, with 15 bases between the two germline ends. The germline V gene encodes CDR1 MDHEN and CDR2 SYDVKM. CDR3 region: CASSPKTRRSYNEQFF. The CDR3 DNA reads TGTGCCAGCAGTCCAAAGACTAGACGGTCCTACAATGAGCAGTTCTTC.

This clone has ten or more counts. The rearrangement links TRBV5-1 to TRBJ1-2, with TRBD1 matching over 7 bases. Trimming at V came to 7 bases and at J to 0 bases, leaving 6 bases not matched to a gene. The CDR3 runs 14 residues. Germline V gene data show CDR1 as SGHRS and CDR2 as YFSETQ. The CDR3 loop is CASYRDSPNYGYTF. DNA for the CDR3: TGCGCCAGCTACCGGGACAGTCCTAACTATGGCTACACCTTC.

This clone has a handful of counts. CDR3 protein: CASSPRTGANTEAFF. CDR3 nucleotide sequence: TGTGCCAGCAGCCCAAGGACAGGGGCCAACACTGAAGCTTTCTTT. This rearrangement joins TRBV7-2 to TRBJ1-1, with 9 nucleotides matching TRBD1. The CDR3 sequence is 15 residues long. In germline, CDR1 is SGHTA, CDR2 FQGNSA. V was pared by 5 bases and J by 2 bases, with 6 bases of the junction left unmatched.

The V and J genes are TRBV7-2 and TRBJ2-1; TRBD2 matches 10 bases. CDR3 length equals 15 residues. Unmatched junction bases numbered 6, after V lost 4 bases and J lost 6 bases. Germline V gene sequence: CDR1 SGHTA, CDR2 FQGNSA. CDR3 region: CASSSEAGGPNEQFF. CDR3 in DNA: TGTGCCAGCAGCTCCGAAGCGGGAGGGCCCAATGAGCAGTTCTTC.